This TCR beta chain was identified during a study of cytomegalovirus exposure and HLA in healthy donors. V gave up 0 bases and J gave up 6 bases, with 6 bases separating them. The CDR3 sequence is 13 residues long. Germline V CDR1 and CDR2: LNHNV, YYDKDF (reference sequence). 13 Jbeta primers and 60 Vbeta primers were used for the PCR. Generated by immunoSEQ multiplex PCR, the TCRdb table keeps only in-frame clones and is missing some. The sample carries around 97,000 clones, about four fifths recorded once. This TCR was recovered from a man between 40 and 49 years old in good health and CMV-seropositive. Material for sequencing was PBMCs. The gene calls are TRBV15 and TRBJ1-5; D gene unclear. The CDR3 reads CATSREGGQPQHF. The CDR3 bases are TGTGCCACCAGCAGAGAGGGAGGTCAGCCCCAGCATTTT. Drawing the rest from reference TRBV15 and TRBJ1-5, the complete variable domain is DAMVIQNPRYQVTQFGKPVTLSCSQTLNHNVMYWYQQKSSQAPKLLFHYYDKDFNNEADTPDNFQSRRPNTSFCFLDIRSPGLGDTAMYLCATSREGGQPQHFGDGTRLSIL.